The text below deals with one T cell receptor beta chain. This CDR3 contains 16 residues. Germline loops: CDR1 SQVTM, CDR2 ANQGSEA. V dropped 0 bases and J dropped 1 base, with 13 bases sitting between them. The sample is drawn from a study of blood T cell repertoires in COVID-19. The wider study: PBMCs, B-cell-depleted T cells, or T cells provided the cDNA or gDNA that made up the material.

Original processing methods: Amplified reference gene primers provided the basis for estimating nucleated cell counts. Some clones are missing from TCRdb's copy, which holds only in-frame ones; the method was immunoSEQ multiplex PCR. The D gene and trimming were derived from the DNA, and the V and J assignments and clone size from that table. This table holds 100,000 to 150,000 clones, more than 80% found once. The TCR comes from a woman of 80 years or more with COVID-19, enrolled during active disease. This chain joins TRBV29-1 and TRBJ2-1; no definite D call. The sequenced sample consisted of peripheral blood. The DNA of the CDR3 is TGCAGCGTTGAAGATCCTGCGAGAAGTTCCTACAATGAGCAGTTCTTC. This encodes CSVEDPARSSYNEQFF.